This T cell receptor beta chain was sequenced for a study of cytomegalovirus exposure and HLA in healthy donors. Produced via immunoSEQ multiplex PCR; TCRdb's table is partial and in-frame only. The table has 80,000 or so clones, roughly 95% seen once. This clone has a handful of counts. Material: PBMCs. This clonotype was sampled from a woman under 30 in good health and CMV-seronegative.

CDR3 DNA sequence: TGTGCTAGTGCTACTAGCGGGAGCCACGAGCAGTACTTC. Translating it yields CASATSGSHEQYF. The chain employs TRBV12-5 and TRBJ2-7, with 11 bases identical to TRBD2. The germline V gene encodes CDR1 LGHNT and CDR2 FRNRAP. The CDR3 spans 13 residues. Germline trimming cut 7 bases from V and 5 bases from J; bases unmatched to any gene: 4. Drawing the rest from reference TRBV12-5 and TRBJ2-7, the complete variable domain is DARVTQTPRHKVTEMGQEVTMRCQPILGHNTVFWYRQTMMQGLELLAYFRNRAPLDDSGMPKDRFSAEMPDATLATLKIQPSEPRDSAVYFCASATSGSHEQYFGPGTRLTVT.